Listed below are T cell receptor beta chains from one sample, sequenced in a study of CD8 T cells in ankylosing spondylitis. TCRdb used MiXCR to reprocess the 5' RACE reads, holding one entry per CDR3 protein. The sample yields some 220,000 distinct CDR3 sequences, over 9.5% seen once. The sample taken for sequencing was blood, either unsorted or a sorted T cell fraction (not recorded which). These receptors were obtained from a male donor with ankylosing spondylitis or in good health (not recorded which). The CDR3 runs from the conserved cysteine through the conserved F or W. The order of the fields is V gene, D gene, J gene, clone size, CDR3 DNA, CDR3 protein. A D gene is named only where the DNA matches it firmly. The size field is filled for only some rows; it gives once, few, many or a size class.

TRBV19	.	TRBJ2-2	.	TGTGCCAGTAGTATCCTTAACACCGGGGAGCTGTTTTTT	CASSILNTGELFF
TRBV6-5	.	TRBJ1-2	many	TGTGCCAGCAGTTACTCGGGGGGCGAATTCTATGGCTACACCTTC	CASSYSGGEFYGYTF
TRBV30	TRBD2	TRBJ2-3	few	TGTGCCTGGAGTGTACAGACTAGCGGGTACACAGATACGCAGTATTTT	CAWSVQTSGYTDTQYF
TRBV20-1	.	TRBJ1-2	many	TGCAGTGCTAGAGGGGACTATCGCGCGATCTATGGCTACACCTTC	CSARGDYRAIYGYTF
TRBV10-3	.	TRBJ1-1	many	TGTGCCATCAGTGAGCACGAGGCCCGCATTATGAACACTGAAGCTTTCTTT	CAISEHEARIMNTEAFF
TRBV5-6	TRBD2	TRBJ2-1	many	TGTGCCAGCAGCTGGACGAAGCGGGAATCGGTATACAATGAGCAGTTCTTC	CASSWTKRESVYNEQFF
TRBV7-9	.	TRBJ2-6	.	TGTGCCAGCAGCTTAGGTTCGTCGGGTTCGGGGGCCAACGTCCTGACTTTC	CASSLGSSGSGANVLTF
TRBV7-9	.	TRBJ2-7	many	TGTGCCAGCAGCACTCCCCGTAGCTACGAGCAGTACTTC	CASSTPRSYEQYF
TRBV12-3/TRBV12-4	.	TRBJ1-2	many	TGTGCCAGCAGTTTAAGGCAGACCAACAGGGACTATGGCTACACCTTC	CASSLRQTNRDYGYTF
TRBV18	.	TRBJ1-1	many	TGTGCCAGCTCACCTGGGGAAATAAGCGTGGGCGTATTT	CASSPGEISVGVF
TRBV12-3/TRBV12-4	TRBD1	TRBJ2-2	many	TGTGCCAGCAGTCCTAGGGGACAGCGAGACACCGGGGAGCTGTTTTTT	CASSPRGQRDTGELFF
TRBV30	TRBD2	TRBJ2-1	many	TGTGCCTCCCAGCGGGAGGTAGGGAATGAGCAGTTCTTC	CASQREVGNEQFF
TRBV5-1	.	TRBJ1-5	many	TGCGCCAGCAGCTTTGATCAGCCCCAGCATTTT	CASSFDQPQHF
TRBV18	.	TRBJ2-1	.	TGTGCCAGCTCACGGGAGACCTACAATGAGCAGTTCTTC	CASSRETYNEQFF
TRBV20-1	TRBD1	TRBJ1-2	many	TGCAGTGCTTCCCTCCGGACAGGGACTAACTATGGCTACACCTTC	CSASLRTGTNYGYTF
TRBV20-1	.	TRBJ2-7	many	TGCAGTGCTAGTATCGGGGAAGATTCCGCCGAGCAGTACTTC	CSASIGEDSAEQYF
TRBV4-1	.	TRBJ2-1	many	TGCGCCAGCAGCCAAGTGTGGGGGGATGAGCAGTTCTTC	CASSQVWGDEQFF
TRBV12-3/TRBV12-4	.	TRBJ2-1	many	TGTGCCAGCAGTTTAGCTGGGACAAGGACACGGAGTTTGTTCTTC	CASSLAGTRTRSLFF
TRBV7-2	.	TRBJ2-3	few	TGTGCCAGCAGCTCCTCGGGACTTTACACAGATACGCAGTATTTT	CASSSSGLYTDTQYF
TRBV5-1	TRBD1	TRBJ1-2	many	TGCGCCAGCAGCTGGACAGGGACGGAAAACACCTTC	CASSWTGTENTF
TRBV7-9	.	TRBJ1-1	many	TGTGCCAGCAGCCCCCGATTTCTGAACACTGAAGCTTTCTTT	CASSPRFLNTEAFF
TRBV30	.	TRBJ2-2	many	TGTGCCTGGAGTGTGATCAGGGCCGGGGAGCTGTTTTTT	CAWSVIRAGELFF
TRBV20-1	.	TRBJ2-7	many	TGCAGTGTAAAAAGGGAAAATTACGAGCAGTACTTC	CSVKRENYEQYF
TRBV7-2	TRBD1	TRBJ2-7	many	TGTGCCAGCAGCACCGTCGGGACAGGGCTCAGCACCTACGAGCAGTACTTC	CASSTVGTGLSTYEQYF
TRBV18	.	TRBJ1-1	many	TGTGCCAGCTCACCCCAGATGAACACTGAAGCTTTCTTT	CASSPQMNTEAFF
TRBV7-2	.	TRBJ2-3	few	TGTGCCAGCAGCTTAGGGGCGGCTAGCGCTCTGTATTTT	CASSLGAASALYF
TRBV29-1	.	TRBJ2-3	many	TGCAGCGTGCCAGATACGCAGTATTTT	CSVPDTQYF
TRBV10-3	.	TRBJ2-1	.	TGTGCCATCAGTTCAACAGGGAGTTTCATGGACAATGAGCAGTTCTTC	CAISSTGSFMDNEQFF
TRBV2	TRBD1	TRBJ2-3	many	TGTGCCAGCAGTGTCCGGGACAGGGTAACAGATACGCAGTATTTT	CASSVRDRVTDTQYF
TRBV6-1	.	TRBJ2-7	few	TGTGCCAGCAGACCATTCGGGGGTCGAGGCTACGAGCAGTACTTC	CASRPFGGRGYEQYF
TRBV30	TRBD1	TRBJ1-2	many	TGTGCCTGGAGTGTGGGACAGCTGGTTGGCTACACCTTC	CAWSVGQLVGYTF
TRBV12-3/TRBV12-4	TRBD1	TRBJ2-2	many	TGTGCCAGCAGTTTGGCAACAGGGGGCACCGGGGAGCTGTTTTTT	CASSLATGGTGELFF
TRBV6-1	TRBD1	TRBJ1-3	many	TGTGCCAGCACCAACCCCGGGACAGGGGGCGCCGATAAAGGAAACACCATATATTTT	CASTNPGTGGADKGNTIYF
TRBV2	.	TRBJ2-5	few	TGTGCCATCTCAGAGGGGGTGGGCAGTCCCTCCGCGGAGACCCAGTACTTC	CAISEGVGSPSAETQYF
TRBV11-2	.	TRBJ2-3	many	TGTGCCAGCAGCCCCACGGAGGGCCGAGGGAGGAATACGCAGTATTTT	CASSPTEGRGRNTQYF
TRBV6-1	TRBD1	TRBJ2-6	many	TGTGCCAGCAGCCCACCGACAGGGATCTCTGGGGCCAACGTCCTGACTTTC	CASSPPTGISGANVLTF
TRBV4-1	.	TRBJ2-7	many	TGCGCCAGCAGCCAAGCGGGGAACAGAGTAAGCTCCTACGAGCAGTACTTC	CASSQAGNRVSSYEQYF
TRBV5-1	.	TRBJ2-7	many	TGCGCCAGCAGCCCCCGACTAGGCTACGAGCAGTACTTC	CASSPRLGYEQYF
TRBV6-6	TRBD1	TRBJ1-2	many	TGTGCCAGCAGGGGGGACAGGGACGGCTACACCTTC	CASRGDRDGYTF
TRBV6-5	.	TRBJ2-3	many	TGTGCCAGCAGTTGGAGTCAACCTAGCACAGATACGCAGTATTTT	CASSWSQPSTDTQYF
TRBV3-1	TRBD2	TRBJ2-7	few	TGTGCCAGCAGACGGACTAGCGGGAGCTCCTACGAGCAGTACTTC	CASRRTSGSSYEQYF
TRBV6-5	.	TRBJ2-5	.	TGTGCCAGCAGTTACGGCGGCCCGGAGACCCAGTACTTC	CASSYGGPETQYF
TRBV12-3/TRBV12-4	TRBD2	TRBJ2-1	.	TGTGCCAGCAGGACGACTAGCGGGGGGGCTTACAATGAGCAGTTCTTC	CASRTTSGGAYNEQFF
TRBV4-2	.	TRBJ2-5	few	TGTGCCAGCAGCCAAGATAGGGGGGAGAAGACCCAGTACTTC	CASSQDRGEKTQYF
TRBV14	.	TRBJ1-6	many	TGTGCCAGCAGCCAAGTGGGGGGCCTCTCCTATAATTCACCCCTCCACTTT	CASSQVGGLSYNSPLHF
TRBV20-1	TRBD2	TRBJ2-3	.	TGCAGTGCTGGAAAGAGCGGGAGTGATACGCAGTATTTT	CSAGKSGSDTQYF
TRBV20-1	.	TRBJ2-7	many	TGCAGTGCTAGAGATATAGGGCAGGACTACGAGCAGTACTTC	CSARDIGQDYEQYF
TRBV30	.	TRBJ1-4	few	TGTGCCTGGCAGAACCTCGGGACGGGAGGGAATGAAAAACTGTTTTTT	CAWQNLGTGGNEKLFF
TRBV25-1	TRBD2	TRBJ2-3	.	TGTGCCAGCAGTCACCCAGCGGGAGGGCCAGATACGCAGTATTTT	CASSHPAGGPDTQYF
TRBV3-1	.	TRBJ2-7	.	TGTGCCAGCAGCCAAGTTTCCGCCTACGAGCAGTACTTC	CASSQVSAYEQYF
TRBV6-5	.	TRBJ2-1	.	TGTGCCAGCAGAGGGGGATCCAATGAGCAGTTCTTC	CASRGGSNEQFF